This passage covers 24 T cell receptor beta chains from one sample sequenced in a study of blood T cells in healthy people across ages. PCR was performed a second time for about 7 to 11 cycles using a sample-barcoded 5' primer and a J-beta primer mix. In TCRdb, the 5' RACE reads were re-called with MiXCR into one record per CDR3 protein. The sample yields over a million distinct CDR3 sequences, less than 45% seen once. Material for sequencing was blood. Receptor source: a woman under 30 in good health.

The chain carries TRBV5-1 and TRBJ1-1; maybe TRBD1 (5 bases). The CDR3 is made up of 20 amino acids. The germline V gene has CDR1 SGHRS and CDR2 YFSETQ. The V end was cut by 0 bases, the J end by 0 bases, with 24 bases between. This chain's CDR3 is CASSLAFGSFRDHMNTEAFF. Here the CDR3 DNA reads TGCGCCAGCAGCTTGGCTTTCGGGAGTTTTCGGGACCACATGAACACTGAAGCTTTCTTT. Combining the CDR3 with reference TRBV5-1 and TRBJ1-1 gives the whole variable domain KAGVTQTPRYLIKTRGQQVTLSCSPISGHRSVSWYQQTPGQGLQFLFEYFSETQRNKGNFPGRFSGRQFSNSRSEMNVSTLELGDSALYLCASSLAFGSFRDHMNTEAFFGQGTRLTVV.

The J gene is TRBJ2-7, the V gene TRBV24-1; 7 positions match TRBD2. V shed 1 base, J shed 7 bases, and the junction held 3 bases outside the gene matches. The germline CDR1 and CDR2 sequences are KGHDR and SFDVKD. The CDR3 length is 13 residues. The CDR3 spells CATSDFGLDEQYF. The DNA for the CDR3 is TGTGCCACCAGTGATTTTGGACTAGATGAGCAGTACTTC.

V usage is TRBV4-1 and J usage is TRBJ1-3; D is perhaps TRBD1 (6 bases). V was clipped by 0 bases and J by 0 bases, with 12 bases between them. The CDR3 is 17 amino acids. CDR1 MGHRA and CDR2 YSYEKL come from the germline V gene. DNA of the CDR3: TGCGCCAGCAGCCAAGATAGAGGGGGAAGCTCTGGAAACACCATATATTTT. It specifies CASSQDRGGSSGNTIYF.

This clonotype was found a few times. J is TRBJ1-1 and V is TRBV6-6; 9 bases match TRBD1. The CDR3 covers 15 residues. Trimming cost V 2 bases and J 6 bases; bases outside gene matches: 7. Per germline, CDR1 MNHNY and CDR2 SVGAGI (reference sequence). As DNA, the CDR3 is TGTGCCAGCAGTTACGATGGACAGGGGATTGCTGAAGCTTTCTTT. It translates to CASSYDGQGIAEAFF.

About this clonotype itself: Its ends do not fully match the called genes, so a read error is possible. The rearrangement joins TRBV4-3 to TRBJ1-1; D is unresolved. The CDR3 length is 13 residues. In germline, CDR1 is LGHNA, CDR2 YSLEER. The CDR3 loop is CASGQLRSTEAFF. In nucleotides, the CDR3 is TGCGCCAGCGGCCAACTTAGAAGCACTGAAGCTTTCTTT.

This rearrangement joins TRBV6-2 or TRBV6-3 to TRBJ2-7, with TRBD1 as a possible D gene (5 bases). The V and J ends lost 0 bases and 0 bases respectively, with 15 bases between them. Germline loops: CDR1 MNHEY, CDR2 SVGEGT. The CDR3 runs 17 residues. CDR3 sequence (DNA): TGTGCCAGCAGTTACTCGACCCAGGGCCGGTTCTCCTACGAGCAGTACTTC. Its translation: CASSYSTQGRFSYEQYF.

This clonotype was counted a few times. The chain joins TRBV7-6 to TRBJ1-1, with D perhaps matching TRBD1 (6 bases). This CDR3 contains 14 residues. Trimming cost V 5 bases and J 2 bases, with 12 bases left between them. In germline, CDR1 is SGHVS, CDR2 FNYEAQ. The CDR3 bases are TGTGCCAGCAGCCTCCGGGACACCAACACTGAAGCTTTCTTT. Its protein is CASSLRDTNTEAFF.

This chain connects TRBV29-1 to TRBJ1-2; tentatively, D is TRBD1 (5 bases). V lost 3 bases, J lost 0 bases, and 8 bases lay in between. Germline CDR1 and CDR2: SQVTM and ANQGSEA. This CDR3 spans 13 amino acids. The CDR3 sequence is CSVEGVANYGYTF. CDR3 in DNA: TGCAGCGTTGAGGGGGTTGCTAACTATGGCTACACCTTC.

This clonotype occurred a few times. In nucleotides, the CDR3 is TGCGCCAGCAGCCAGCTTACAGGAAACTACAATGAGCAGTTCTTC. Its translation: CASSQLTGNYNEQFF. This chain links TRBV4-1 with TRBJ2-1; possible D gene TRBD1, 5 bases. Trimming removed 3 bases at V and 3 bases at J, with 12 bases between. Germline V gene data show CDR1 as MGHRA and CDR2 as YSYEKL. This CDR3 has 15 residues.

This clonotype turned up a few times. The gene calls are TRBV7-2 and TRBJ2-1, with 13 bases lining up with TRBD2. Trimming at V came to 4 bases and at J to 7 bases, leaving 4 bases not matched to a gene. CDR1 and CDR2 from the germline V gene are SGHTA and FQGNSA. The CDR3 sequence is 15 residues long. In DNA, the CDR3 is TGTGCCAGCAGCTCCACTAGCGGGAGGGGGAATGAGCAGTTCTTC. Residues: CASSSTSGRGNEQFF.

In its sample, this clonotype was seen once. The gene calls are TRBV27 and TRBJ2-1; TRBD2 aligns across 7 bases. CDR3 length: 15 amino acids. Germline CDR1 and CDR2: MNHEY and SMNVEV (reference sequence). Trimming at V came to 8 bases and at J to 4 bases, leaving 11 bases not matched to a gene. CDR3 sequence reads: CASSTRLAAYNEQFF. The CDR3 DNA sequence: TGTGCCAGCTCCACAAGGCTAGCGGCATACAATGAGCAGTTCTTC.

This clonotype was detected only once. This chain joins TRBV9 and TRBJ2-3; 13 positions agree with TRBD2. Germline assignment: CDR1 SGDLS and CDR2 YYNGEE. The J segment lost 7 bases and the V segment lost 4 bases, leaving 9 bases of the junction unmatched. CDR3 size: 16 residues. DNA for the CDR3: TGTGCCAGCAGCCCTTGGACTAGCGGGGGTGTCCATACGCAGTATTTT. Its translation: CASSPWTSGGVHTQYF.

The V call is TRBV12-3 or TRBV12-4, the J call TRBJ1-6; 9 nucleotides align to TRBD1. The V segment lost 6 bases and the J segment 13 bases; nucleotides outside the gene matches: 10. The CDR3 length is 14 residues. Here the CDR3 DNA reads TGTGCCAGCAGACACCCGGGACAGGGAGTGCCCCTCCACTTT. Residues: CASRHPGQGVPLHF.

For the CDR3, the DNA is TGTGCCAGCAGCTCCGCAGGGGGGATCGGTTCAGATACGCAGTATTTT. Its protein is CASSSAGGIGSDTQYF. The genes are TRBV7-6 and TRBJ2-3, with a weak D call TRBD1 (7 bases). This CDR3 is 16 amino acids long. Germline-derived CDR1 and CDR2 are SGHVS and FNYEAQ. V dropped 4 bases and J dropped 4 bases, with 18 bases sitting between them.

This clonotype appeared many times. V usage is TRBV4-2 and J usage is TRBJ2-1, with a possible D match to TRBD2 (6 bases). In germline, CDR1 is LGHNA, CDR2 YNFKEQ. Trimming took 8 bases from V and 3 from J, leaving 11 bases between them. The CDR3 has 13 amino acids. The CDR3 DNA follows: TGTGCCAGCGGTACGGGAGACTACAATGAGCAGTTCTTC. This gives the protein CASGTGDYNEQFF.

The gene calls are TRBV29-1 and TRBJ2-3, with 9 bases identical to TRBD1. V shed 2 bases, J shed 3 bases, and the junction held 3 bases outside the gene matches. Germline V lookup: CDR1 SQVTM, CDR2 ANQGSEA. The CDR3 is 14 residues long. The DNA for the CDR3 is TGCAGCGTTGAACGCGGGACAGGGACAGATACGCAGTATTTT. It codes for CSVERGTGTDTQYF.

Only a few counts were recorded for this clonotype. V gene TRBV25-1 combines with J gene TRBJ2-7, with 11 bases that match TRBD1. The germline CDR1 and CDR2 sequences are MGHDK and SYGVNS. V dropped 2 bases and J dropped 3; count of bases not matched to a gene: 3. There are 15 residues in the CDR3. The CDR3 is CASSEGTGGNYEQYF. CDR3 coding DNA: TGTGCCAGCAGTGAAGGGACAGGGGGAAACTACGAGCAGTACTTC.

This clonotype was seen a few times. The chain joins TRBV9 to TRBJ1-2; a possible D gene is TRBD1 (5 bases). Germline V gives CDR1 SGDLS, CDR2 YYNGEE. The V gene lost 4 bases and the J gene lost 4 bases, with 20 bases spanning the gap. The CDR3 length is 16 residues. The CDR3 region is CASSPSTDMFPYGYTF. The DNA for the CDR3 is TGTGCCAGCAGCCCATCGACAGATATGTTTCCCTATGGCTACACCTTC.

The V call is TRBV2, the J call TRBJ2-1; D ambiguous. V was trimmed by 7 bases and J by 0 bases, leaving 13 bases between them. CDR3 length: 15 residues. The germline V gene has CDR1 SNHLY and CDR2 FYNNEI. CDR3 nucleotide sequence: TGTGCCAGCAACCCGGACCAAAGCTCCTACAATGAGCAGTTCTTC. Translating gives CASNPDQSSYNEQFF.

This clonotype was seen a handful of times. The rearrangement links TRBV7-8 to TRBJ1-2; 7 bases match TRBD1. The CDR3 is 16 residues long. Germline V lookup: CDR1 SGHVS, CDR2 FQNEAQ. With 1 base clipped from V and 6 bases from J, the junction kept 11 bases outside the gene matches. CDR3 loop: CASSLDGRGGRNGYTF. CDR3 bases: TGTGCCAGCAGCTTAGACGGACGAGGGGGCAGGAATGGCTACACCTTC.

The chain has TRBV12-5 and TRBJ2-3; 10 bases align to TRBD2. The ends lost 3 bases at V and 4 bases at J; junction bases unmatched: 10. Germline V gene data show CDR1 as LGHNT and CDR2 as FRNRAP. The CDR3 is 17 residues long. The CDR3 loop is CASGLALTSGFADTQYF. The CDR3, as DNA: TGTGCTAGTGGTTTAGCATTGACTAGCGGGTTCGCAGATACGCAGTATTTT.

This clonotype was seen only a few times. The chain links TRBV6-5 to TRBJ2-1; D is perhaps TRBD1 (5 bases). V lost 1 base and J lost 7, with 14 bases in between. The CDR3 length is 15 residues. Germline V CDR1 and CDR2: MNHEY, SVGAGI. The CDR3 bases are TGTGCCAGCAGTTACTTGGCAGGCAGGGCTAATGAGCAGTTCTTC. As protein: CASSYLAGRANEQFF.

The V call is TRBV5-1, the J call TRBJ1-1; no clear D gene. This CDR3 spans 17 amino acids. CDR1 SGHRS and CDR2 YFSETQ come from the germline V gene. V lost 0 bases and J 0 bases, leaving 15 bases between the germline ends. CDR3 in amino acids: CASSLAEAGSVNTEAFF. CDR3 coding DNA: TGCGCCAGCAGCTTGGCGGAGGCTGGCAGCGTGAACACTGAAGCTTTCTTT. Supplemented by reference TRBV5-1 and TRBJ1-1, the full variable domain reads KAGVTQTPRYLIKTRGQQVTLSCSPISGHRSVSWYQQTPGQGLQFLFEYFSETQRNKGNFPGRFSGRQFSNSRSEMNVSTLELGDSALYLCASSLAEAGSVNTEAFFGQGTRLTVV.

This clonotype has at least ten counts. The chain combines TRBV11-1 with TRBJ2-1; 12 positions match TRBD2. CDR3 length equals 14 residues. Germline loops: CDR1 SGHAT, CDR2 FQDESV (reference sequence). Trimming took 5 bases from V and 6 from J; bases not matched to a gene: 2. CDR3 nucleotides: TGTGCCAGCAGCGAGACTAGCGGGAGCAATGAGCAGTTCTTC. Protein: CASSETSGSNEQFF.